This TCR beta chain was sequenced during a study of radiotherapy plus CTLA-4 blockade in lung cancer listed by TCRdb under 2018. About the full investigation: Objective responses were observed in 18% of enrolled patients, and disease control was achieved in 25% to 35%. Summary of the overall study and its limitations: The strongest predictors of response were reported to be early dynamic shifts in blood T cell clones along with a rise in serum interferon-beta following radiation. After treatment with radiotherapy and ipilimumab, TCR clones that originated in tumors expanded in peripheral blood.

Library method: the immunoSEQ multiplex PCR assay. Here the immuneACCESS table is served through TCRdb, limited to in-frame sequences with V and J called. Missing clones are a known gap in these copies; in checked studies unresolved V genes cover under half, and the rest lacks a known reason. A total of tens of thousands of clones appear in this sample, around 80% of them only once. Around 3.7% of the sample rests with the top ten. The study tested focal radiation therapy combined with CTLA-4 blockade (ipilimumab) in patients with chemo-refractory metastatic non-small-cell lung cancer. A few counts support this clone. No antigen is known for it. Per-base quality was not reported, and no clone a single base away is much larger than it. Reading from cysteine to phenylalanine, the CDR3 counts 12 amino acids. The only DNA kept is the CDR3, 36 bases in frame from the first base. CDR1 is given as MNHNS and CDR2 as SASEGT, both from the germline V gene. V is reduced by 7 bases and J by 7 bases, leaving a spacing of 13 bases between them.

Sequences were derived from peripheral blood, sampled from a patient treated with radiotherapy plus ipilimumab. The sequence links TRBV6-1 to TRBJ2-5; the D gene is perhaps TRBD2, from 6 matching bases. This receptor was taken from a human donor with non-small cell lung cancer who had a partial response to radiotherapy plus ipilimumab. The nucleotide sequence reads TGTGCCAGCAACCTGGACGGGAGGACCCAGTACTTC. Its protein reads: CASNLDGRTQYF.